The subject of this entry is one T cell receptor beta chain. The source of the sample is a study of cytomegalovirus exposure and HLA in healthy donors. Vbeta (60) and Jbeta (13) primers were used in the PCR. Produced via immunoSEQ multiplex PCR; TCRdb's table is partial and in-frame only. The sample has about 110,000 clones, 60% to 75% seen once. The V gene's germline CDR1 is MNHEY and CDR2 SMNVEV (reference sequence). This CDR3 has 18 residues. V trimming: 7 bases; J trimming: 1 base; junction bases outside the gene matches: 13. This chain connects TRBV27 to TRBJ2-2, with TRBD2 matching 9 bases. The sequence was collected from a man aged 25 to 40 in good health and CMV-seronegative. The sequencing input was PBMCs. In DNA form, the CDR3 reads TGTGCCAGCACCCTGAGGGGGCGGGGGGGGATGAACACCGGGGAGCTGTTTTTT. This sequence encodes CASTLRGRGGMNTGELFF.